The 27 T cell receptor beta chains below come from one sample, sequenced in a study of shared clonotypes between healthy human individuals. Produced via immunoSEQ multiplex PCR; TCRdb's table is partial and in-frame only. The sample holds some 2,100,000 clones, approximately 96% seen once. The sequencing sample was made of naive CD4+ T cells sorted from blood. Subset here: CD45RA+ positively selected. These receptors were taken from a young man in good health.

This chain joins TRBV2 and TRBJ1-2; TRBD1 aligns across 7 bases. The germline V gene encodes CDR1 SNHLY and CDR2 FYNNEI. V trimming: 9 bases; J trimming: 1 base; junction bases outside the gene matches: 8. This CDR3 is built from 14 residues. Written as DNA, the CDR3 is TGTGCCAGTAACACAGGGGCCCTTAACTATGGCTACACCTTC. Translating it yields CASNTGALNYGYTF.

The rearrangement uses TRBV27 and TRBJ1-2, with 8 positions matching TRBD1. The CDR3 consists of 13 residues. The germline CDR1 and CDR2 sequences are MNHEY and SMNVEV (reference sequence). V shed 6 bases and J 8 bases; nucleotides not matched to a gene: 8. The CDR3 region is CASSAGQGRGYTF. The CDR3 DNA reads TGTGCCAGCAGCGCTGGACAGGGTAGGGGCTACACCTTC.

The rearrangement joins TRBV27 to TRBJ1-6, with 9 nucleotides matching TRBD1. V lost 2 bases, J lost 7 bases, and 3 bases stayed unmatched. This CDR3 has 15 residues. In germline, CDR1 is MNHEY, CDR2 SMNVEV (reference sequence). The CDR3 reads CASSLTGTGNSPLHF. The CDR3 DNA reads as TGTGCCAGCAGTTTAACCGGGACAGGGAATTCACCCCTCCACTTT.

The table lists this clone with a count of one. The J gene is TRBJ2-2, the V gene TRBV14; no clear D. The CDR3 extends over 16 amino acids. Trimming stripped 3 bases from V and 4 bases from J, with 15 bases between. The germline V gene has CDR1 SGHDN and CDR2 FVKESK. CDR3 coding DNA: TGTGCCAGCAGCCAGCGGAGCGTGGTTGGCACCGGGGAGCTGTTTTTT. This translates into CASSQRSVVGTGELFF.

The chain links TRBV5-8 to TRBJ2-5, with D tentatively TRBD1 (6 bases). V was pared by 1 base and J by 1 base, with 14 bases between. The CDR3 has 16 residues. Germline values: CDR1 SGHTS, CDR2 YDEGEE. CDR3 residues: CASSLWMGQRQETQYF. CDR3 sequence (DNA): TGTGCCAGCAGCTTGTGGATGGGACAACGCCAAGAGACCCAGTACTTC. The full variable domain, rest sourced from reference TRBV5-8 and TRBJ2-5, is EAGVTQSPTHLIKTRGQQATLRCSPISGHTSVYWYQQALGLGLQFLLWYDEGEERNRGNFPPRFSGRQFPNYSSELNVNALELEDSALYLCASSLWMGQRQETQYFGPGTRLLVL.

The V gene is TRBV4-1, the J gene TRBJ2-6; D is possibly TRBD1 (6 bases). This CDR3 is built from 17 residues. Trimming shortened V by 0 bases and J by 2 bases, and 11 bases separated the two germline ends. Per the germline V gene, CDR1 is MGHRA and CDR2 is YSYEKL. CDR3 in amino acids: CASSQDRWTAGANVLTF. The CDR3 DNA follows: TGCGCCAGCAGCCAAGATCGGTGGACAGCTGGGGCCAACGTCCTGACTTTC.

The chain is built from TRBV9 and TRBJ1-6; maybe TRBD1 (5 bases). Germline V gene sequence: CDR1 SGDLS, CDR2 YYNGEE. This CDR3 comprises 16 residues. The V and J ends lost 2 bases and 7 bases respectively, with 16 bases between them. The CDR3 spells CASSVDFRAENSPLHF. The CDR3 bases are TGTGCCAGCAGCGTTGACTTCAGGGCAGAGAATTCACCCCTCCACTTT.

Turning to this clone: Additional DNA sequences in this sample encode the identical CDR3. The V gene is TRBV7-2, the J gene TRBJ2-7; D remains ambiguous. The CDR3 loop spans 12 amino acids. V lost 1 base to trimming and J lost 0 bases, with 1 base between them. The germline V gene has CDR1 SGHTA and CDR2 FQGNSA. CDR3 residues: CASSLVSYEQYF. CDR3 DNA: TGTGCCAGCAGCTTAGTCTCCTACGAGCAGTACTTC.

This clone was picked up one time. This chain uses TRBV6-5 with TRBJ2-5; TRBD2 is a possible D gene (6 bases). The CDR3 runs 14 residues. Germline V lookup: CDR1 MNHEY, CDR2 SVGAGI. V was cut by 6 bases and J by 4 bases, with 15 bases left in between. Written as DNA, the CDR3 is TGTGCCAGCAGCCGGGGGACCTCCCGAGAGACCCAGTACTTC. Translating gives CASSRGTSRETQYF.

The rearrangement joins TRBV10-3 to TRBJ2-4; 8 bases align to TRBD2. Germline V gene lookup returns CDR1 ENHRY and CDR2 SYGVKD. V shed 5 bases, J shed 1 base, and the junction held 4 bases outside the gene matches. This CDR3 has 15 amino acids. The CDR3 coding sequence is TGTGCCATCAGTAGCGGGAGTGGGGCCAAAAACATTCAGTACTTC. It encodes CAISSGSGAKNIQYF.

About this clone itself: At one boundary the junction diverges from the germline segment, which might be a read error. V usage is TRBV6-5 and J usage is TRBJ1-2; a weak D match, TRBD1 (6 bases). The CDR3 contains 13 residues. CDR1 MNHEY and CDR2 SVGAGI come from the germline V gene. CDR3 DNA sequence: TGTGCCAGCAGTTACTCGGGCCGGGACATCTTACTTTTC. This encodes CASSYSGRDILLF.

This chain connects TRBV18 to TRBJ2-5; no definite D call. The V gene's germline CDR1 is KGHSH and CDR2 LQKENI. The CDR3 loop spans 12 amino acids. V was cut by 1 base and J by 5 bases, with 5 bases left in between. The CDR3 region has the DNA TGTGCCAGCTCACCACACGGGGAGACCCAGTACTTC. Amino acid sequence: CASSPHGETQYF.

The gene calls are TRBV10-1 and TRBJ2-7, with 10 bases aligning to TRBD1. Per the germline V gene, CDR1 is WNHNN and CDR2 is SYGVQD (reference sequence). The V gene end was trimmed by 3 bases and the J gene end by 6 bases; junction bases not matched to a gene: 5. The CDR3 is 14 amino acids. CDR3 DNA: TGCGCCAGCAGTGATGGGACAGGGGTAGGCGAGCAGTACTTC. Its translation is CASSDGTGVGEQYF.

The V gene is TRBV7-9, the J gene TRBJ1-4; perhaps TRBD1 as D (5 bases). Germline V gene sequence: CDR1 SEHNR, CDR2 FQNEAQ (reference sequence). CDR3 length: 15 residues. V shed 5 bases and J shed 8 bases, with 18 bases lying between them. CDR3 DNA sequence: TGTGCCAGCAGCCCGGCAGGGCGGATAACGGAAAAACTGTTTTTT. Its translation is CASSPAGRITEKLFF.

As to this clone: An end of the junction differs from the germline gene, which may be a read error. The J gene is TRBJ2-1, the V gene TRBV7-7, with D unresolved. Germline CDR1 SSHAT, CDR2 FNYEAQ (reference sequence). This CDR3 spans 13 amino acids. DNA for the CDR3: TGTGCTAGCAGCGAACAGCAGGTTTCTGAGCAGTTCTTC. Its protein is CASSEQQVSEQFF.

The J gene is TRBJ1-5, the V gene TRBV6-5; no definite D call. Germline CDR1 is MNHEY and CDR2 is SVGAGI. V was shortened by 0 bases and J by 11 bases, with 17 bases between the two germline ends. The CDR3 has 15 amino acids. The CDR3 protein is CASSYSITRVEAQHF. The CDR3, as DNA: TGTGCCAGCAGTTACTCGATAACGAGAGTTGAAGCCCAGCATTTT.

V gene TRBV6-1 combines with J gene TRBJ2-3, with D tentatively TRBD2 (7 bases). The germline V gene encodes CDR1 MNHNS and CDR2 SASEGT. This CDR3 region has 17 residues. Trimming cost V 3 bases and J 0 bases, with 16 bases left between them. CDR3 bases: TGTGCCAGCAGTGATTTGGGGGGGGCCGGTAGCACAGATACGCAGTATTTT. It translates to CASSDLGGAGSTDTQYF.

The chain joins TRBV29-1 to TRBJ2-2; 13 bases are a match to TRBD2. The V gene end was trimmed by 4 bases and the J gene end by 7 bases; junction bases not matched to a gene: 3. CDR3 size: 14 residues. Germline CDR1 and CDR2: SQVTM and ANQGSEA. CDR3 amino acids: CSVGTSGSNGELFF. The CDR3, as DNA: TGCAGCGTTGGGACTAGCGGGAGTAACGGGGAGCTGTTTTTT.

This chain links TRBV6-5 with TRBJ2-7; D might be TRBD1 (6 bases). Germline V CDR1 and CDR2: MNHEY, SVGAGI. V was pared by 6 bases and J by 2 bases, with 14 bases between. The length of the CDR3 is 14 residues. CDR3 amino acids: CASSKGGSPYEQYF. As DNA, the CDR3 is TGTGCCAGCAGCAAAGGGGGTTCCCCCTACGAGCAGTACTTC.

CDR3: CASSGPDYNSPLHF. Here the CDR3 DNA reads TGTGCCAGTAGTGGACCAGATTATAATTCACCCCTCCACTTT. The chain is built from TRBV19 and TRBJ1-6; D gene uncertain. The CDR3 covers 14 residues. Germline values: CDR1 LNHDA, CDR2 SQIVND (reference sequence). With 5 bases removed from V and 4 bases from J, the gap between germline ends came to 9 bases.

Details on this clone: Other DNA sequences in this specimen translate into the identical CDR3. The chain joins TRBV5-1 to TRBJ2-3; TRBD2 aligns across 7 bases. Trimming took 4 bases from V and 4 from J; bases not matched to a gene: 3. From germline, CDR1 is SGHRS and CDR2 YFSETQ. The CDR3 is 13 amino acids. The CDR3 loop is CASSLSGADTQYF. The CDR3, as DNA: TGCGCCAGCAGCCTCAGCGGGGCAGATACGCAGTATTTT.

This CDR3 is CASSVGQGRNTEAFF. For the CDR3, the DNA is TGTGCCAGCAGCGTAGGACAGGGGAGGAACACTGAAGCTTTCTTT. V usage is TRBV9 and J usage is TRBJ1-1, with 8 bases identical to TRBD1. V lost 0 bases to trimming and J lost 1 base; unmatched junction nucleotides: 2. The CDR3 contains 15 residues. Germline CDR1 is SGDLS and CDR2 is YYNGEE.

The CDR3 protein is CASSLDGRANTQYF. DNA of the CDR3: TGTGCCAGCAGCTTAGACGGGAGAGCGAATACGCAGTATTTT. The chain uses TRBV7-9 and TRBJ2-3, with D possibly TRBD2 on 6 matching bases. The CDR3 length is 14 residues. Germline CDR1 and CDR2: SEHNR and FQNEAQ (reference sequence). The V gene lost 1 base and the J gene lost 7 bases, with 12 bases spanning the gap.

This clone appeared a single time. The chain is built from TRBV2 and TRBJ2-5; no definite D call. Trimming stripped 7 bases from V and 1 base from J, with 10 bases between. The CDR3 consists of 13 residues. Germline V gene sequence: CDR1 SNHLY, CDR2 FYNNEI. The CDR3 DNA reads as TGTGCCAGCACGCGGTGGACCCAAGAGACCCAGTACTTC. Amino acid sequence: CASTRWTQETQYF.

As DNA, the CDR3 is TGTGCCAGCAGACGGGGACTAGCGACCGGGGATGAGCAGTTCTTC. Its translation: CASRRGLATGDEQFF. The J gene is TRBJ2-1, the V gene TRBV5-4; 10 positions agree with TRBD2. The CDR3 loop spans 15 amino acids. Germline-derived CDR1 and CDR2 are SGHNT and YYREEE (reference sequence). The V and J ends lost 5 bases and 8 bases, in that order; junction bases with no gene match: 10. The full variable domain, rest sourced from reference TRBV5-4 and TRBJ2-1, is ETGVTQSPTHLIKTRGQQVTLRCSSQSGHNTVSWYQQALGQGPQFIFQYYREEENGRGNFPPRFSGLQFPNYSSELNVNALELDDSALYLCASRRGLATGDEQFFGPGTRLTVL.

This clone occurred once. The V gene is TRBV9, the J gene TRBJ2-7; 9 bases match TRBD1. This CDR3 is 14 amino acids long. CDR1 SGDLS and CDR2 YYNGEE come from the germline V gene. V was pared by 2 bases and J by 3 bases, with 3 bases of the junction left unmatched. CDR3 residues: CASSVGTGIYEQYF. The DNA for the CDR3 is TGTGCCAGCAGCGTCGGGACAGGGATCTACGAGCAGTACTTC.

The rearrangement links TRBV2 to TRBJ2-5; TRBD2 matches 13 bases. CDR3 length: 16 amino acids. V shed 6 bases, J shed 5 bases, and the junction held 9 bases outside the gene matches. CDR1 and CDR2 from the germline V gene are SNHLY and FYNNEI. CDR3 sequence: CASRPTSGGALETQYF. In DNA form, the CDR3 reads TGTGCCAGCAGACCCACTAGCGGGGGGGCCCTGGAGACCCAGTACTTC. Using reference TRBV2 and TRBJ2-5 for the parts outside the CDR3, the full variable domain is EPEVTQTPSHQVTQMGQEVILRCVPISNHLYFYWYRQILGQKVEFLVSFYNNEISEKSEIFDDQFSVERPDGSNFTLKIRSTKLEDSAMYFCASRPTSGGALETQYFGPGTRLLVL.